This entry describes one T cell receptor beta chain. Method: immunoSEQ multiplex PCR; TCRdb's copy keeps in-frame clones and lacks some. The table has over 55,000 clones, around 83% seen once; the top ten hold almost 4%. This record comes from a study of OX40 agonist ivuxolimab in advanced cancers. The CDR3 runs to 12 residues. The V end lost 0 bases, the J end lost 7 bases, and 8 bases lay between the germline ends. Per germline, CDR1 SGHRS and CDR2 YFSETQ. The specimen comprised CD4+ or CD8+ T cells sorted from blood, sampled in a trial of the OX40 agonist ivuxolimab. The chain has TRBV5-1 and TRBJ2-7, with D tentatively TRBD1 or TRBD2 (5 bases each). The TCR comes from an adult with an advanced solid tumor such as melanoma, head and neck, liver or kidney cancer. The CDR3 loop reads CASSLGDGEQYF. The CDR3 DNA sequence: TGCGCCAGCAGCTTGGGGGACGGGGAGCAGTACTTC.